Listed below are T cell receptor beta chains from one sample, sequenced in a study of blood T cell repertoires in COVID-19. Profiled with immunoSEQ multiplex PCR; TCRdb holds only in-frame clones, not every one. The repertoire has around 310,000 clones, over 75% of them found once; the top ten carry more than 6%. Sequencing was done on a sample of peripheral blood. The receptors were gathered from a woman aged 30 to 39 with COVID-19, enrolled during active disease. CDR3s include the opening cysteine and the closing phenylalanine or tryptophan. The D gene is left open where the match is weak. Rows give clone size only sometimes, using once, few, many, or a class for an expanded clone.

abundance	j_gene	d_gene	v_gene	CDR3aa	CDR3nt
.	TRBJ1-1	.	TRBV20-1	CSASGSTEAFF	TGCAGTGCTAGCGGGAGCACTGAAGCTTTCTTT
.	TRBJ1-5	.	TRBV5-1	CASRPDDYSNQPQHF	TGCGCCAGCAGACCTGACGACTATAGCAATCAGCCCCAGCATTTT
.	TRBJ2-5	TRBD1	TRBV10-1	CASSETTGYAETQYF	TGCGCCAGCAGTGAGACGACAGGGTATGCGGAGACCCAGTACTTC
.	TRBJ1-6	.	TRBV9	CASSVCRNRRSPLHF	TGTGCCAGCAGCGTGTGTCGGAACAGGCGGTCACCCCTCCACTTT
.	TRBJ1-5	TRBD1	TRBV19	CASKQGDQPQHF	TGTGCCAGTAAACAGGGGGATCAGCCCCAGCATTTT
.	TRBJ1-4	.	TRBV28	CASSPTPARLFF	TGTGCCAGCAGCCCAACACCCGCTCGACTGTTTTTT
.	TRBJ1-1	.	TRBV18	CASSLGAGNEAFF	TGTGCCAGCTCACTAGGGGCAGGGAATGAAGCTTTCTTT
.	TRBJ1-5	.	TRBV5-1	CASSATGQGHQPQHF	TGCGCCAGCTCCGCCACCGGCCAGGGCCATCAGCCCCAGCATTTT
.	TRBJ1-2	.	TRBV20-1	CSARRHYGYTF	TGCAGTGCTCGTCGACATTATGGCTACACCTTC
.	TRBJ1-2	.	TRBV28	CASRQGRSGYTF	TGTGCCAGCAGACAGGGTAGATCAGGCTACACCTTC
once	TRBJ1-4	.	TRBV5-3	CARSMWTAFGEKLFF	TGTGCCAGAAGCATGTGGACAGCCTTTGGGGAAAAACTGTTTTTT
.	TRBJ2-3	TRBD1	TRBV5-6	CASSLGQGKTDTQYF	TGTGCCAGCAGCTTGGGACAGGGGAAGACAGATACGCAGTATTTT
.	TRBJ2-7	TRBD1	TRBV28	CASSYSGQIYEQYF	TGTGCCAGCAGTTATTCGGGACAGATCTACGAGCAGTACTTC
.	TRBJ1-5	TRBD1	TRBV6-5	CASSTDRDSNQPQHF	TGTGCCAGCAGTACCGACAGGGATAGCAATCAGCCCCAGCATTTT
few	TRBJ2-7	.	TRBV2	CASSLSSYEQYF	TGTGCCAGCTCTCTGAGCTCCTACGAGCAGTACTTC
once	TRBJ1-1	.	TRBV7-8	CASSTGLGNTEAFF	TGTGCCAGCAGCACGGGACTGGGGAACACTGAAGCTTTCTTT
.	TRBJ2-3	TRBD1	TRBV9	CASSGTGGADTQYF	TGTGCCAGCAGTGGGACAGGGGGCGCCGATACGCAGTATTTT
.	TRBJ1-1	.	TRBV4-1	CASSQGRGRDTEAFF	TGCGCCAGCAGCCAAGGGCGGGGGAGGGACACTGAAGCTTTCTTT
.	TRBJ2-3	.	TRBV4-1	CASTTQGSTDTQYF	TGCGCCAGCACCACACAGGGTAGCACAGATACGCAGTATTTT
.	TRBJ2-7	TRBD2	TRBV3-1/TRBV3-2	CASSQDREGTYEQYF	TGTGCCAGCAGCCAAGATCGGGAGGGAACCTACGAGCAGTACTTC
.	TRBJ1-4	.	TRBV9	CASSVDSATNEKLFF	TGTGCCAGCAGCGTAGACAGTGCAACTAATGAAAAACTGTTTTTT
.	TRBJ1-5	.	TRBV10-3	CAISADSLNQPQHF	TGTGCCATCAGTGCCGACAGCCTGAATCAGCCCCAGCATTTT
.	TRBJ1-5	.	TRBV11-3	CASSLGTAYPNQPQHF	TGTGCCAGCAGCTTAGGGACAGCTTACCCCAATCAGCCCCAGCATTTT
.	TRBJ1-2	.	TRBV24-1	CATSDRRGWDYGYTF	TGTGCCACCAGTGATAGGAGGGGATGGGACTATGGCTACACCTTC
.	TRBJ1-5	.	TRBV6-5	CASSPDNYSNQPQHF	TGTGCCAGCAGCCCCGACAATTATAGCAATCAGCCCCAGCATTTT
.	TRBJ2-3	.	TRBV10-1	CASSESLAADTQYF	TGCGCCAGCAGTGAGTCTTTAGCCGCAGATACGCAGTATTTT
.	TRBJ1-1	.	TRBV6-5	CASSYRVNTEAFF	TGTGCCAGCAGTTACCGAGTGAACACTGAAGCTTTCTTT
.	TRBJ1-2	TRBD1	TRBV6-4	CASSEWDRPGTGYTF	TGTGCCAGCAGTGAATGGGACAGGCCTGGTACCGGCTACACCTTC
.	TRBJ2-7	.	TRBV2	CASSGGDSENF	TGTGCCAGCAGTGGAGGGGACTCCGAGAACTTC
once	TRBJ2-1	TRBD2	TRBV30	CAWSVPGTSGINEQFF	TGTGCCTGGAGTGTCCCCGGGACTAGCGGCATTAATGAGCAGTTCTTC
once	TRBJ2-2	.	TRBV5-1	CASSLAQNTGELFF	TGCGCCAGCAGCTTGGCCCAGAACACCGGGGAGCTGTTTTTT
once	TRBJ1-3	.	TRBV28	CASPRPRRGRSGNTIYF	TGTGCCAGCCCGCGCCCGCGTAGGGGGAGATCTGGAAACACCATATATTTT
.	TRBJ1-2	.	TRBV5-1	CASSLGQSYGYTF	TGCGCCAGCAGCCTCGGACAGAGCTATGGCTACACCTTC
.	TRBJ2-7	.	TRBV5-1	CASSPKGGSYEQYF	TGCGCCAGCAGCCCCAAGGGGGGGAGCTACGAGCAGTACTTC
.	TRBJ2-1	.	TRBV7-8	CASSFSGSSYNEQFF	TGTGCCAGCAGCTTTAGCGGTAGCTCCTACAATGAGCAGTTCTTC
.	TRBJ1-4	.	TRBV3-1/TRBV3-2	CASSQDPGDNEKLFF	TGTGCCAGCAGCCAAGACCCAGGGGATAATGAAAAACTGTTTTTT
.	TRBJ2-7	.	TRBV28	CASSFLTPGSNPSYEQYF	TGTGCCAGCAGTTTCCTCACTCCGGGGTCTAACCCCTCCTACGAGCAGTACTTC
.	TRBJ2-7	.	TRBV7-3	CASSLRVASPYEQYF	TGTGCCAGCAGCTTACGGGTAGCGTCTCCCTACGAGCAGTACTTC
.	TRBJ2-7	.	TRBV21-1	CASSKEGMTGRPYEQYF	TGTGCCAGCAGCAAAGAGGGGATGACAGGGCGACCCTACGAGCAGTACTTC
.	TRBJ1-1	.	TRBV30	CAWSVLGGTEAFF	TGTGCCTGGAGTGTACTGGGGGGCACTGAAGCTTTCTTT
.	TRBJ2-1	TRBD2	TRBV6-5	CASRPGTSENYEQFF	TGTGCCAGCAGACCCGGGACTAGCGAGAACTATGAGCAGTTCTTC
.	TRBJ2-7	TRBD2	TRBV29-1	CSVLLAGVPYEQYF	TGCAGCGTCCTCCTAGCGGGAGTGCCCTACGAGCAGTACTTC
once	TRBJ2-6	TRBD1	TRBV2	CASSDWDRGTLRGGANVLTF	TGTGCCAGCAGTGATTGGGACAGGGGTACTCTTCGGGGTGGGGCCAACGTCCTGACTTTC
.	TRBJ1-6	TRBD1	TRBV5-6	CASSRDRGRSPLHF	TGTGCCAGCAGCCGGGACAGGGGGCGTTCACCCCTCCACTTT
.	TRBJ2-6	TRBD2	TRBV3-1/TRBV3-2	CPRSQKRGPGGAPDSGANVLTF	TGTCCCCGCAGCCAAAAACGGGGGCCGGGGGGGGCCCCCGACTCTGGGGCCAACGTCCTGACTTTC
.	TRBJ1-1	.	TRBV7-9	CASSLRTGIVWDEAFF	TGTGCCAGCAGCCTCCGTACCGGGATCGTATGGGATGAAGCTTTCTTT
once	TRBJ2-7	.	TRBV6-5	CASSYGAAYEQYF	TGTGCCAGCAGTTACGGAGCGGCTTACGAGCAGTACTTC
.	TRBJ2-1	.	TRBV28	CASSIADNEQFF	TGTGCCAGCTCGATAGCGGACAATGAGCAGTTCTTC